The source of this T cell receptor beta chain is a study of blood T cell repertoires in COVID-19. Study overall: T cells, B-cell-depleted T cells, or PBMCs supplied cDNA or gDNA.

Participant ages covered about 18 to 100 years across 20 to 30 US areas. Clinical histories supplied by participants themselves formed the basis of cohort assignment. CDR1 and CDR2 from the germline V gene are SGHRS and YFSETQ. The CDR3 sequence is 14 residues long. V gave up 3 bases and J gave up 7 bases; unmatched junction bases: 7. Source study methods: By means of reference gene primer amplification, nucleated cell counts were estimated. The protocol was immunoSEQ multiplex PCR, while the TCRdb copy is restricted to in-frame clones and leaves out a portion. V and J calls and clone size are given by that table; D and trimming were obtained from the DNA. The sample has roughly 230,000 clones, 80% to 90% seen once.

Sequenced: PBMCs or T cells enriched from blood (not recorded which). The sequence derives from a woman between 50 and 59 years old who had been exposed to COVID-19. The chain carries TRBV5-1 and TRBJ1-1; 9 positions match TRBD1. The CDR3 DNA reads TGCGCCAGCAGCTGGGGGACAGGGAGCAGTGAAGCTTTCTTT. The encoded protein is CASSWGTGSSEAFF.